This T cell receptor beta chain was profiled in a study of Graves' ophthalmopathy and Graves' hyperthyroidism. Germline lookup yields CDR1 SGDLS and CDR2 YYNGEE. The CDR3 runs to 15 residues. Unmatched junction bases numbered 9, after V lost 4 bases and J lost 9 bases. Researchers took RNA transcripts and amplified TCR beta CDR3 regions from them. HTBI primers served in a first-round RT-PCR, which a second-round multiplex PCR followed. TCRdb called the multiplex PCR reads again in MiXCR, with one record for every CDR3 protein. The repertoire holds roughly 400,000 distinct CDR3 sequences, just over 15% seen once, with 7% in the top ten.

The chain is built from TRBV9 and TRBJ1-6; 8 bases map to TRBD1. This TCR was sampled from a woman aged 18-29 years with stable Graves' hyperthyroidism. The specimen sequenced was peripheral blood. CDR3 nucleotide sequence: TGTGCCAGCAGCCTAGGAGACAGGGGAGGTTCACCCCTCCACTTT. Translation: CASSLGDRGGSPLHF. Full variable domain (missing parts from reference TRBV9 and TRBJ1-6): DSGVTQTPKHLITATGQRVTLRCSPRSGDLSVYWYQQSLDQGLQFLIQYYNGEERAKGNILERFSAQQFPDLHSELNLSSLELGDSALYFCASSLGDRGGSPLHFGNGTRLTVT.